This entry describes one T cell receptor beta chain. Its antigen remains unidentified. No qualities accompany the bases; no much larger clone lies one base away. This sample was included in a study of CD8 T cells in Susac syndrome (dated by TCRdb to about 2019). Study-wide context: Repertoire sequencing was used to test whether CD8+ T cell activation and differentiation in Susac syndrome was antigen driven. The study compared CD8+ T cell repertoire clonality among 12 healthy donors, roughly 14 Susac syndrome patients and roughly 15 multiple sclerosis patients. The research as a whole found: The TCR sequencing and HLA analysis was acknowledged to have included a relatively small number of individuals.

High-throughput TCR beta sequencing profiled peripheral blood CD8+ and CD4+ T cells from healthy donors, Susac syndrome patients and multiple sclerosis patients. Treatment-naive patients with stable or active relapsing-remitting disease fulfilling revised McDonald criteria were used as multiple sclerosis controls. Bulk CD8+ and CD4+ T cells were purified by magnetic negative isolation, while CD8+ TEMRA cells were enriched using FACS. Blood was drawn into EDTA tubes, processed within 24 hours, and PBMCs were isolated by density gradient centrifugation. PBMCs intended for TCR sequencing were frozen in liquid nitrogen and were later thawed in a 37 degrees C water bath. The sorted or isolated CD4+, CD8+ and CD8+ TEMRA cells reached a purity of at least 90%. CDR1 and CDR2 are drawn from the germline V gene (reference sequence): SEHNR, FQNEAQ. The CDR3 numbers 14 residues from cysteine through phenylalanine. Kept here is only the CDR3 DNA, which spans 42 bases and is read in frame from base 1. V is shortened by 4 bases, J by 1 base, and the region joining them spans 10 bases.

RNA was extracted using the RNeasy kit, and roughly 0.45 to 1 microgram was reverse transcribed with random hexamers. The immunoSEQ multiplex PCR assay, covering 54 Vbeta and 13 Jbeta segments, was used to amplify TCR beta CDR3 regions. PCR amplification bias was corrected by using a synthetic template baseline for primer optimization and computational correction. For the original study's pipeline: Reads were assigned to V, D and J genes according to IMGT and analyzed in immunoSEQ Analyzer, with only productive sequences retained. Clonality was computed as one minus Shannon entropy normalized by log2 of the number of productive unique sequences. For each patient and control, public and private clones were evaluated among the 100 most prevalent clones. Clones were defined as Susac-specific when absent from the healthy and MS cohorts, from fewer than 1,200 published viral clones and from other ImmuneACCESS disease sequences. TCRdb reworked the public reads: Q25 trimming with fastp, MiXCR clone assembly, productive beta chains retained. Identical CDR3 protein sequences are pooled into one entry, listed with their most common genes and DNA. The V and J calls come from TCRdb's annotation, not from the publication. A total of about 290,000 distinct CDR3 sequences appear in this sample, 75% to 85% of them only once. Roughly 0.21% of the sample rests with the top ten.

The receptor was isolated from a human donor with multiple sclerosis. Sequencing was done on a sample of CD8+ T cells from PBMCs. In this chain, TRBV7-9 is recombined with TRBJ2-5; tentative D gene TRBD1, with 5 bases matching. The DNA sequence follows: TGTGCCAGCAGCTCCGCAGGGCTCCAAGAGACCCAGTACTTC. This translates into CASSSAGLQETQYF. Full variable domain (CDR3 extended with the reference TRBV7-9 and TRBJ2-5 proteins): DTGVSQNPRHKITKRGQNVTFRCDPISEHNRLYWYRQTLGQGPEFLTYFQNEAQLEKSRLLSDRFSAERPKGSFSTLEIQRTEQGDSAMYLCASSSAGLQETQYFGPGTRLLVL.